The 26 T cell receptor beta chains listed next were all sequenced from one sample in a study of T cell responses to AZD1222 COVID-19 vaccine. Method: immunoSEQ multiplex PCR; TCRdb's copy keeps in-frame clones and lacks some. This sample has 140,000 to 150,000 clones, with approximately 86% found just once. The specimen comprised peripheral blood, sampled 28 days after the second AZD1222 dose. Every receptor here comes from an adult who received the AZD1222 COVID-19 vaccine.

The sample holds one count of this clone. The V call is TRBV20-1, the J call TRBJ2-1, with D unclear. In germline, CDR1 is DFQATT, CDR2 SNEGSKA (reference sequence). The CDR3 is 10 residues long. Trimming removed 0 bases from V and 9 bases from J, with 3 bases in between. In DNA, the CDR3 is TGCAGTGCTAGAGAGGGTGAGCAGTTCTTC. This codes for CSAREGEQFF.

This rearrangement joins TRBV6-6 to TRBJ2-1; D not resolved. The CDR3 covers 14 residues. The germline gives CDR1 MNHNY, CDR2 SVGAGI (reference sequence). Trimming took 8 bases from V and 3 from J, leaving 14 bases between them. The chain's CDR3 is CASSDQPGYNEQFF. DNA for the CDR3: TGTGCCAGCTCTGACCAGCCCGGCTACAATGAGCAGTTCTTC.

The chain is built from TRBV7-2 and TRBJ1-2; D is perhaps TRBD1 (6 bases). Germline values: CDR1 SGHTA, CDR2 FQGNSA. The V end lost 5 bases, the J end lost 10 bases, and 14 bases lay between the germline ends. There are 12 residues in the CDR3. This CDR3 is CASSHSSGAYTF. CDR3 bases: TGTGCCAGCAGCCACTCGTCGGGGGCCTACACCTTC. Based on the CDR3 plus reference TRBV7-2 and TRBJ1-2, the full variable domain is GAGVSQSPSNKVTEKGKDVELRCDPISGHTALYWYRQSLGQGLEFLIYFQGNSAPDKSGLPSDRFSAERTGGSVSTLTIQRTQQEDSAVYLCASSHSSGAYTFGSGTRLTVV.

This chain uses TRBV5-1 with TRBJ2-1; 7 bases align to TRBD2. This CDR3 contains 13 residues. With V trimmed by 4 bases and J by 7 bases, 5 bases remained unmatched. The germline CDR1 and CDR2 sequences are SGHRS and YFSETQ. The DNA of the CDR3 is TGCGCCAGCAGCGAAATGGGAGGGAATGAGCAGTTCTTC. The encoded protein is CASSEMGGNEQFF.

V gene TRBV11-2 combines with J gene TRBJ1-4; no clear D gene. The CDR3 has 15 amino acids. V was shortened by 5 bases and J by 8 bases, with 18 bases between the two germline ends. Germline CDR1 and CDR2: SGHAT and FQNNGV. CDR3 region: CASSTVVSGNEKLFF. The CDR3 DNA sequence: TGTGCCAGCAGCACGGTGGTTTCCGGCAACGAAAAACTGTTTTTT.

The chain uses TRBV3-1 (or the pseudogene TRBV3-2) and TRBJ1-1; weak D call: TRBD1 (6 bases). CDR1 is LGHDT and CDR2 is YNNKEL in the germline V gene (reference sequence). Trimming removed 4 bases at V and 5 bases at J, with 8 bases between. The length of the CDR3 is 12 residues. CDR3 amino acids: CASSLQGTEAFF. The CDR3 region has the DNA TGTGCCAGCAGCCTACAGGGAACTGAAGCTTTCTTT.

Only one count was recorded for this clone. The chain recombines TRBV7-2 with TRBJ2-7, with D perhaps given as TRBD1 or TRBD2 (5 bases each). The V end lost 2 bases, the J end lost 5 bases, and 7 bases lay between the germline ends. The CDR3 length is 12 residues. CDR1 is SGHTA, CDR2 FQGNSA, per germline. The CDR3 coding sequence is TGTGCCAGCAGCTTAACGGGGCACGAGCAGTACTTC. Amino acids: CASSLTGHEQYF.

The rearrangement joins TRBV7-9 to TRBJ2-3; 7 bases agree with TRBD2. CDR1 SEHNR and CDR2 FQNEAQ come from the germline V gene (reference sequence). V lost 10 bases, J lost 3 bases, and 10 bases stayed unmatched. There are 14 residues in the CDR3. The CDR3 sequence: CATEGAGVTDTQYF. The CDR3 DNA sequence: TGTGCCACCGAAGGGGCGGGAGTAACAGATACGCAGTATTTT.

V gene TRBV5-4 combines with J gene TRBJ1-2; TRBD1 aligns across 9 bases. The CDR3 length is 15 residues. Germline values: CDR1 SGHNT, CDR2 YYREEE (reference sequence). V was clipped by 3 bases and J by 5 bases; unmatched bases: 8. The CDR3 DNA is TGTGCCAGCAGCTCCCAGGGACAGGGACTTTATGGCTACACCTTC. Its protein is CASSSQGQGLYGYTF.

The chain combines TRBV28 with TRBJ2-7; no firm D call. CDR1 and CDR2 from the germline V gene are MDHEN and SYDVKM. Trimming took off 7 bases at V and 6 bases at J, with 10 bases between the two ends. The CDR3 contains 11 residues. The CDR3 DNA follows: TGTGCCAGCACCCTAATGGGCGAGCAGTACTTC. Encoded protein: CASTLMGEQYF. Full variable domain (outside the CDR3, taken from reference TRBV28 and TRBJ2-7): DVKVTQSSRYLVKRTGEKVFLECVQDMDHENMFWYRQDPGLGLRLIYFSYDVKMKEKGDIPEGYSVSREKKERFSLILESASTNQTSMYLCASTLMGEQYFGPGTRLTVT.

V usage is TRBV5-6 and J usage is TRBJ1-2; D gene uncertain. CDR1 is SGHDT, CDR2 YYEEEE, per germline. Trimming removed 5 bases from V and 0 bases from J, with 11 bases in between. This CDR3 has 14 amino acids. DNA of the CDR3: TGTGCCAGCAGTCTGAGAAGGGCTAACTATGGCTACACCTTC. As protein: CASSLRRANYGYTF.

This chain uses TRBV7-2 with TRBJ1-3; D uncertain. Trimming removed 5 bases from V and 0 bases from J, with 8 bases in between. The CDR3 spans 14 residues. Germline V gene sequence: CDR1 SGHTA, CDR2 FQGNSA. CDR3 region: CASSAWSSGNTIYF. Here the CDR3 DNA reads TGTGCCAGCAGCGCCTGGAGCTCTGGAAACACCATATATTTT.

The rearrangement joins TRBV6-2 or TRBV6-3 to TRBJ2-5; the match to TRBD2 covers 14 bases. Losses at the gene ends were 4 bases for V and 4 bases for J; bases not matched to a gene: 11. The germline V gene encodes CDR1 MNHEY and CDR2 SVGEGT. The CDR3 contains 18 residues. The CDR3 region has the DNA TGTGCCAGCAGTTCCGGACTAGCGGGAGGACCGAGTCGAGAGACCCAGTACTTC. This translates into CASSSGLAGGPSRETQYF.

This clone was detected only once. The genes are TRBV18 and TRBJ2-7; 14 nucleotides agree with TRBD2. From germline, CDR1 is KGHSH and CDR2 LQKENI. The CDR3 has 15 residues. V shed 4 bases, J shed 6 bases, and the junction held 5 bases outside the gene matches. CDR3 DNA sequence: TGTGCCAGCTCACTGGGACTAGCGGGAGAATCCGAGCAGTACTTC. Translating gives CASSLGLAGESEQYF.

The rearrangement joins TRBV19 to TRBJ2-3; possibly TRBD2 for D (6 bases). The germline V gene encodes CDR1 LNHDA and CDR2 SQIVND (reference sequence). The CDR3 loop spans 13 amino acids. The germline V and J ends were trimmed by 5 bases and 1 base, with 7 bases remaining between them. The CDR3 nucleotides are TGTGCCAGTAGTTGGGAGGGCACAGATACGCAGTATTTT. Translated: CASSWEGTDTQYF.

The rearrangement uses TRBV18 and TRBJ1-1; 10 nucleotides match TRBD1. The CDR3 loop spans 14 amino acids. The germline V gene has CDR1 KGHSH and CDR2 LQKENI. V gave up 3 bases and J gave up 5 bases; unmatched junction bases: 3. CDR3 protein: CASSPDRGSTEAFF. CDR3 nucleotide sequence: TGTGCCAGCTCACCGGACAGGGGGAGTACTGAAGCTTTCTTT.

The rearrangement joins TRBV30 to TRBJ1-2; D uncertain. In germline, CDR1 is GTSNPN, CDR2 SVGIG (reference sequence). V lost 3 bases and J 6 bases, leaving 20 bases between the germline ends. CDR3 size: 15 residues. CDR3 in DNA: TGTGCCTGGAGGTCAAACACCGGGGTAGCCGATGGCTACACCTTC. It encodes CAWRSNTGVADGYTF. The full variable domain, its missing parts supplied by reference TRBV30 and TRBJ1-2, is SQTIHQWPATLVQPVGSPLSLECTVEGTSNPNLYWYRQAAGRGLQLLFYSVGIGQISSEVPQNLSASRPQDRQFILSSKKLLLSDSGFYLCAWRSNTGVADGYTFGSGTRLTVV.

The rearrangement joins TRBV5-6 to TRBJ2-7; D ambiguous. The V and J ends lost 4 bases and 2 bases respectively, with 7 bases between them. Germline values: CDR1 SGHDT, CDR2 YYEEEE. This CDR3 is 12 amino acids long. CDR3 region: CASSLETYEQYF. CDR3 nucleotide sequence: TGTGCCAGCAGCCTGGAGACCTACGAGCAGTACTTC.

The rearrangement links TRBV18 to TRBJ2-5; weak D call: TRBD1 (6 bases). V dropped 2 bases and J dropped 7 bases, with 11 bases sitting between them. CDR3 size: 13 residues. Germline V lookup: CDR1 KGHSH, CDR2 LQKENI. The CDR3 coding sequence is TGTGCCAGCTCACCAGGGGGCGAGGGGACCCAGTACTTC. It is translated as CASSPGGEGTQYF.

V and J are TRBV10-3 and TRBJ1-3; D is perhaps TRBD1 (5 bases). The V and J ends lost 1 base and 3 bases respectively, with 13 bases between them. This CDR3 spans 16 amino acids. Germline V gives CDR1 ENHRY, CDR2 SYGVKD. The CDR3 nucleotides are TGTGCCATCAGTGAGTTCGGGGCAGGCGGTGGAAACACCATATATTTT. Its translation: CAISEFGAGGGNTIYF.

This clone has only one observation. The chain recombines TRBV5-1 with TRBJ1-1; D remains unclear. CDR1 and CDR2 (germline): SGHRS, YFSETQ. The CDR3 runs 14 residues. V was clipped by 0 bases and J by 1 base, with 7 bases between them. This CDR3 reads CASSLAAENTEAFF. CDR3 sequence (DNA): TGCGCCAGCAGCTTGGCGGCGGAGAACACTGAAGCTTTCTTT.

The chain uses TRBV10-3 and TRBJ2-2, with 7 bases lining up with TRBD2. V trimming: 8 bases; J trimming: 2 bases; junction bases outside the gene matches: 5. This CDR3 is built from 14 residues. From germline, CDR1 is ENHRY and CDR2 SYGVKD. This CDR3 reads CAISLAVNTGELFF. CDR3 sequence (DNA): TGTGCCATCTCCCTAGCGGTCAACACCGGGGAGCTGTTTTTT.

The chain recombines TRBV7-9 with TRBJ2-7; possibly TRBD1 for D (5 bases). Germline V gene sequence: CDR1 SEHNR, CDR2 FQNEAQ (reference sequence). V was pared by 2 bases and J by 1 base, with 9 bases between. This CDR3 region has 14 residues. The CDR3 DNA follows: TGTGCCAGCAGCTTATCCGGACAATCCTACGAGCAGTACTTC. Residues: CASSLSGQSYEQYF.

The chain couples TRBV28 to TRBJ1-3; tentatively, D is TRBD1 (6 bases). Germline V gene lookup returns CDR1 MDHEN and CDR2 SYDVKM. The CDR3 contains 16 residues. V was pared by 2 bases and J by 0 bases, with 11 bases between. In DNA form, the CDR3 reads TGTGCCAGCAGTTTACTGCAGGGGTTCTCTGGAAACACCATATATTTT. Translation: CASSLLQGFSGNTIYF.

This chain joins TRBV29-1 and TRBJ2-2, with 11 positions matching TRBD2. Germline lookup yields CDR1 SQVTM and CDR2 ANQGSEA. The CDR3 consists of 14 residues. The J segment lost 6 bases and the V segment lost 0 bases, leaving 0 bases of the junction unmatched. The CDR3 is CSVEELAGAGELFF. CDR3 nucleotides: TGCAGCGTTGAAGAACTAGCGGGGGCCGGGGAGCTGTTTTTT.

This clone appeared once. The CDR3: CASSERNLEGDTQYF. CDR3 nucleotide sequence: TGTGCCAGCAGTGAAAGGAACCTTGAGGGCGATACGCAGTATTTT. This sequence joins TRBV6-1 and TRBJ2-3; a possible D gene is TRBD2 (5 bases). Germline assignment: CDR1 MNHNS and CDR2 SASEGT. The CDR3 covers 15 residues. V shed 2 bases and J shed 6 bases, with 15 bases lying between them.